This record concerns one T cell receptor (beta chain) sequence. The data derive from a study of beta chain features in type 1 diabetes. Reverse transcription of all isolated RNA meant that expressed TCRB transcripts were sequenced. Profiled with immunoSEQ multiplex PCR; TCRdb holds only in-frame clones, not every one. The data show 35,000 to 50,000 clones, approximately 48% seen once. Looked up from germline, CDR1 is SEHNR and CDR2 is FQNEAQ (reference sequence). The germline V and J ends were trimmed by 5 bases and 7 bases, with 9 bases remaining between them. This CDR3 region has 12 residues. This clonotype was obtained from a woman in her thirties in good health. V usage is TRBV7-9 and J usage is TRBJ2-1; D is unresolved. Material: stem cell memory CD4+ T cells from blood. CDR3 in amino acids: CASSPPTNEQFF. The CDR3 coding sequence is TGTGCCAGCAGCCCCCCGACTAATGAGCAGTTCTTC.